The 32 T cell receptor beta chains given below trace back to one sample, sequenced in a study of identical twins. TCRdb re-analysed the 5' RACE reads in MiXCR, keeping a single row per CDR3 protein. The table lists about 340,000 distinct CDR3 sequences, 7% to 9.5% of them singletons. Specimen: naive T cells sorted from blood. The receptors here all came from a woman in her 50s in good health.

This clonotype was found many times. The chain joins TRBV12-3 or TRBV12-4 to TRBJ2-1; 12 bases line up with TRBD2. CDR3 length equals 17 residues. V lost 7 bases, J lost 0 bases, and 7 bases stayed unmatched. The CDR3 DNA reads TGTGCCAGCAAGGGTCTAGCGGGAGGGAGCTCCTACAATGAGCAGTTCTTC. Translated, it gives CASKGLAGGSSYNEQFF.

The table lists this clonotype with many counts. This chain links TRBV24-1 with TRBJ2-1; D is ambiguous. The germline V gene encodes CDR1 KGHDR and CDR2 SFDVKD. The V gene lost 0 bases and the J gene lost 2 bases, with 7 bases spanning the gap. The CDR3 runs 15 residues. The CDR3 sequence: CATSDLGPTYNEQFF. Here the CDR3 DNA reads TGTGCCACCAGTGATTTGGGACCTACCTACAATGAGCAGTTCTTC.

This clonotype was detected only a few times. The chain recombines TRBV5-4 with TRBJ2-7; the match to TRBD2 covers 11 bases. Germline CDR1 is SGHNT and CDR2 is YYREEE (reference sequence). J was trimmed by 7 bases and V by 3 bases; bases with no gene match: 9. The CDR3 consists of 15 residues. CDR3 sequence (DNA): TGTGCCAGCAGCTCGCCACTAGCGGGAGAACGGGAGCAGTACTTC. Protein: CASSSPLAGEREQYF.

This clonotype appeared a few times. The V and J genes are TRBV30 and TRBJ1-1; perhaps TRBD1 as D (6 bases). Trimming pared 6 bases from V and 1 base from J, leaving 9 bases between. CDR1 is GTSNPN and CDR2 is SVGIG in the germline V gene (reference sequence). The CDR3 covers 12 residues. DNA for the CDR3: TGTGCCTGTCCGGGACAGAACACTGAAGCTTTCTTT. Its translation is CACPGQNTEAFF.

The V gene is TRBV9, the J gene TRBJ1-6, with D perhaps matching TRBD1 (5 bases). With 0 bases removed from V and 7 bases from J, the gap between germline ends came to 11 bases. This CDR3 contains 15 residues. Germline V gene sequence: CDR1 SGDLS, CDR2 YYNGEE. Here the CDR3 reads CASSVGRDLNSPLHF. CDR3 DNA sequence: TGTGCCAGCAGCGTAGGCCGGGACCTAAATTCACCCCTCCACTTT.

There are many counts of this clonotype. V gene TRBV28 combines with J gene TRBJ1-4; maybe TRBD1 (6 bases). The CDR3 is made up of 13 amino acids. V lost 3 bases to trimming and J lost 8 bases, with 10 bases between them. CDR1 and CDR2 from the germline V gene are MDHEN and SYDVKM. CDR3 in DNA: TGTGCCAGCAGTTTTGGGACATACGAAAAACTGTTTTTT. Translated: CASSFGTYEKLFF.

This clonotype was counted at least ten times. DNA for the CDR3: TGTGCCACCAGTGAACCTAAGACAGGGGGCGGAGAAGATACGCAGTATTTT. Translating it yields CATSEPKTGGGEDTQYF. The V and J genes are TRBV24-1 and TRBJ2-3; 10 bases agree with TRBD1. Germline V gene data show CDR1 as KGHDR and CDR2 as SFDVKD. After removal of 4 bases from V and 5 bases from J, the junction contained 11 bases not matched to a gene. CDR3 length: 17 residues.

This clonotype was counted at least ten times. The chain links TRBV5-1 to TRBJ1-5; D gene uncertain. The CDR3 runs to 8 residues. Germline V CDR1 and CDR2: SGHRS, YFSETQ. Trimming removed 5 bases at V and 9 bases at J, with 0 bases between. This CDR3 reads CASRPQHF. The CDR3 DNA reads as TGCGCCAGCAGGCCCCAGCATTTT. The whole variable domain, remainder taken from reference TRBV5-1 and TRBJ1-5, is KAGVTQTPRYLIKTRGQQVTLSCSPISGHRSVSWYQQTPGQGLQFLFEYFSETQRNKGNFPGRFSGRQFSNSRSEMNVSTLELGDSALYLCASRPQHFGDGTRLSIL.

The chain is built from TRBV4-1 and TRBJ2-7; D unresolved. Per the germline V gene, CDR1 is MGHRA and CDR2 is YSYEKL. CDR3 length: 14 amino acids. V was cut by 5 bases and J by 2 bases, with 13 bases left in between. The CDR3 region is CASSKTAYPYEQYF. In nucleotides, the CDR3 is TGCGCCAGCAGCAAAACCGCGTATCCCTACGAGCAGTACTTC.

This clonotype was found many times. The chain carries TRBV9 and TRBJ2-7, with 7 bases aligning to TRBD2. In germline, CDR1 is SGDLS, CDR2 YYNGEE. The CDR3 consists of 14 residues. The V gene end was trimmed by 2 bases and the J gene end by 8 bases; junction bases not matched to a gene: 10. DNA of the CDR3: TGTGCCAGCAGCGTTTCGGGAGGAGCGGACAAGCAGTACTTC. It yields the protein CASSVSGGADKQYF.

This clonotype was picked up a small number of times. J is TRBJ2-2 and V is TRBV7-8, with 9 bases matching TRBD1. The CDR3 contains 17 residues. Germline V CDR1 and CDR2: SGHVS, FQNEAQ. V lost 5 bases to trimming and J lost 7 bases; unmatched junction nucleotides: 14. CDR3 loop: CASSLGEGQGINGELFF. For the CDR3, the DNA is TGTGCCAGCAGCCTAGGGGAAGGACAGGGGATCAACGGGGAGCTGTTTTTT.

This clonotype was observed a handful of times. The V and J genes are TRBV5-5 and TRBJ1-5; D is possibly TRBD1 (6 bases). The CDR3 spans 15 residues. V gave up 4 bases and J gave up 5 bases, with 16 bases separating them. From germline, CDR1 is SGHKS and CDR2 YYEKEE (reference sequence). CDR3 residues: CASSRNGQYDQPQHF. As DNA, the CDR3 is TGTGCCAGCAGCAGAAACGGACAGTATGATCAGCCCCAGCATTTT.

This chain links TRBV20-1 with TRBJ2-5; D perhaps matches TRBD2 (5 bases). Germline assignment: CDR1 DFQATT and CDR2 SNEGSKA (reference sequence). V was shortened by 3 bases and J by 5 bases, with 19 bases between the two germline ends. The CDR3 extends over 15 amino acids. The CDR3 nucleotides are TGCAGTGCTAGTAATTGGAGGAGGACCGGGGAGACCCAGTACTTC. Translating it yields CSASNWRRTGETQYF.

The rearrangement links TRBV24-1 to TRBJ2-3; D assignment may be TRBD1 or TRBD2 (6 bases each). This CDR3 is built from 16 residues. Germline CDR1 reads KGHDR; CDR2 reads SFDVKD. Trimming shortened V by 7 bases and J by 2 bases, and 18 bases separated the two germline ends. CDR3 amino acids: CATSAFPGAPTDTQYF. The CDR3 region has the DNA TGTGCCACCAGCGCGTTCCCGGGGGCGCCCACAGATACGCAGTATTTT.

The V call is TRBV28, the J call TRBJ1-2, with unresolved D. Germline values: CDR1 MDHEN, CDR2 SYDVKM. Trimming pared 5 bases from V and 4 bases from J, leaving 8 bases between. There are 12 residues in the CDR3. The CDR3 DNA follows: TGTGCCAGCAGTATTCAGGTCTATGGCTACACCTTC. It translates to CASSIQVYGYTF.

This clonotype was recorded at least ten times. The chain carries TRBV5-1 and TRBJ2-7; D may be TRBD1 or TRBD2 (5 bases each). CDR1 is SGHRS, CDR2 YFSETQ, per germline. The V end lost 4 bases, the J end lost 3 bases, and 14 bases lay between the germline ends. This CDR3 region has 14 residues. The CDR3 coding sequence is TGCGCCAGCAGCCCGGATGAGGGGAACTACGAGCAGTACGTC. This encodes CASSPDEGNYEQYV.

This rearrangement joins TRBV7-9 to TRBJ1-4, with D tentatively TRBD1 (6 bases). The CDR3 covers 14 residues. V shed 4 bases and J shed 8 bases, with 14 bases lying between them. CDR1 is SEHNR and CDR2 is FQNEAQ in the germline V gene (reference sequence). CDR3 protein: CASSSSQGREKLFF. CDR3 nucleotide sequence: TGTGCCAGCAGCTCCTCGCAGGGGAGAGAAAAACTGTTTTTT.

In its sample, this clonotype was seen a few times. The rearrangement uses TRBV28 and TRBJ2-5, with TRBD2 identical over 7 bases. Trimming at V came to 6 bases and at J to 1 base, leaving 8 bases not matched to a gene. In germline, CDR1 is MDHEN, CDR2 SYDVKM. This CDR3 region has 15 residues. As DNA, the CDR3 is TGTGCCAGCAGCACCACGACTAGCTTCCAAGAGACCCAGTACTTC. Residues: CASSTTTSFQETQYF.

This clonotype has more than one count but fewer than ten. This chain uses TRBV4-2 with TRBJ1-1; the D gene is possibly TRBD1 (5 bases). With 1 base removed from V and 3 bases from J, the gap between germline ends came to 9 bases. This CDR3 has 14 amino acids. CDR1 and CDR2 from the germline V gene are LGHNA and YNFKEQ. CDR3 loop: CASSQGGGDTEAFF. The CDR3 nucleotides read TGTGCCAGCAGCCAAGGCGGAGGGGACACTGAAGCTTTCTTT.

This clonotype was detected a few times. This chain connects TRBV3-1 to TRBJ2-3, with D possibly being TRBD2 (6 bases). Germline CDR1 LGHDT, CDR2 YNNKEL (reference sequence). With 4 bases removed from V and 6 bases from J, the gap between germline ends came to 14 bases. This CDR3 has 14 residues. The CDR3 DNA reads as TGTGCCAGCAGCCCATGGGACTCTCCGGATACGCAGTATTTT. Protein sequence: CASSPWDSPDTQYF.

The chain couples TRBV12-3 or TRBV12-4 to TRBJ1-5; TRBD1 is a possible D gene (6 bases). The V end lost 3 bases, the J end lost 6 bases, and 15 bases lay between the germline ends. This CDR3 comprises 15 residues. The CDR3 spells CASSFETGKGQPQHF. The CDR3 nucleotides read TGTGCCAGCAGTTTTGAAACAGGGAAGGGTCAGCCCCAGCATTTT.

J is TRBJ2-1 and V is TRBV2; 7 nucleotides match TRBD2. The V and J ends lost 6 bases and 5 bases, in that order; junction bases with no gene match: 13. Germline values: CDR1 SNHLY, CDR2 FYNNEI. CDR3 size: 16 residues. The CDR3 DNA is TGTGCCAGCAGAGGGGCTCGGGCGGGAGAGCACAATGAGCAGTTCTTC. Amino acids: CASRGARAGEHNEQFF.

The chain joins TRBV7-2 to TRBJ2-2; D may be TRBD2 (6 bases). Per the germline V gene, CDR1 is SGHTA and CDR2 is FQGNSA. The V and J ends lost 5 bases and 8 bases respectively, with 15 bases between them. The CDR3 sequence is 14 residues long. The CDR3 bases are TGTGCCAGCAGCCCCTTTTCCGGGAGAGGGGAGCTGTTTTTT. This codes for CASSPFSGRGELFF.

This chain connects TRBV29-1 to TRBJ2-5; either TRBD1 or TRBD2 may fit D (5 bases each). Germline CDR1 is SQVTM and CDR2 is ANQGSEA. The CDR3 has 12 amino acids. With 4 bases removed from V and 5 bases from J, the gap between germline ends came to 11 bases. CDR3 protein: CSVVRGLETQYF. CDR3 sequence (DNA): TGCAGCGTTGTGAGGGGTCTGGAGACCCAGTACTTC.

This clonotype was detected a few times. This chain links TRBV6-5 with TRBJ2-5, with D tentatively TRBD1 (5 bases). The V end lost 7 bases, the J end lost 4 bases, and 10 bases lay between the germline ends. The germline gives CDR1 MNHEY, CDR2 SVGAGI. This CDR3 spans 12 amino acids. The CDR3 region is CASKGARETQYF. The CDR3 nucleotides are TGTGCCAGCAAAGGGGCGAGAGAGACCCAGTACTTC.

This chain uses TRBV6-1 with TRBJ2-3; 11 nucleotides align to TRBD2. After removal of 7 bases from V and 4 bases from J, the junction contained 7 bases not matched to a gene. Germline V CDR1 and CDR2: MNHNS, SASEGT. This CDR3 has 15 amino acids. The CDR3 bases are TGTGCCAGCACGGGGTCTAGCGGGAGGTCAGATACGCAGTATTTT. Its translation is CASTGSSGRSDTQYF.

CDR3: CASSPSLRLAGDRELFF. CDR3 nucleotide sequence: TGTGCCAGCTCACCAAGTCTTCGACTAGCGGGTGACCGGGAGCTGTTTTTT. The chain carries TRBV18 and TRBJ2-2, with 10 positions matching TRBD2. The germline V gene has CDR1 KGHSH and CDR2 LQKENI. Trimming removed 2 bases from V and 9 bases from J; junction bases left unmatched: 12. The CDR3 has 17 amino acids.

This clonotype came up many times. The chain couples TRBV6-5 to TRBJ2-1; possibly TRBD2 for D (5 bases). V gave up 2 bases and J gave up 7 bases, with 6 bases separating them. This CDR3 spans 12 amino acids. From germline, CDR1 is MNHEY and CDR2 SVGAGI. The CDR3 nucleotides read TGTGCCAGCAGTTACGAGGGTAATGAGCAGTTCTTC. It is translated as CASSYEGNEQFF.

This chain joins TRBV29-1 and TRBJ2-2, with a weak D call TRBD2 (6 bases). Looked up from germline, CDR1 is SQVTM and CDR2 is ANQGSEA. Trimming removed 4 bases from V and 1 base from J, with 13 bases in between. This CDR3 contains 15 residues. Written as DNA, the CDR3 is TGCAGCGTTGTCCTGCGGGGCCAGAACACCGGGGAGCTGTTTTTT. Protein: CSVVLRGQNTGELFF.

This rearrangement joins TRBV7-9 to TRBJ2-1; D perhaps matches TRBD2 (5 bases). Trimming took 5 bases from V and 2 from J, leaving 22 bases between them. The CDR3 has 18 amino acids. In germline, CDR1 is SEHNR, CDR2 FQNEAQ (reference sequence). The chain's CDR3 is CASSPIWTLTITYNEQFF. In DNA, the CDR3 is TGTGCCAGCAGCCCGATTTGGACTCTGACTATTACCTACAATGAGCAGTTCTTC.

The CDR3 sequence is CASSARDLDPGNIQYF. In DNA form, the CDR3 reads TGTGCCAGCAGCGCTAGAGACCTAGACCCGGGGAACATTCAGTACTTC. The chain joins TRBV13 to TRBJ2-4, with a possible D match to TRBD2 (5 bases). CDR1 PRHDT and CDR2 FYEKMQ come from the germline V gene (reference sequence). This CDR3 is built from 16 residues. Deletions cut 5 bases from V and 7 bases from J, with 21 bases between.

Ten or more counts support this clonotype. The V gene is TRBV5-1, the J gene TRBJ2-1; the D gene is possibly TRBD1 (7 bases). V was shortened by 0 bases and J by 7 bases, with 17 bases between the two germline ends. CDR3 length: 16 residues. The V gene's germline CDR1 is SGHRS and CDR2 YFSETQ. The DNA for the CDR3 is TGCGCCAGCAGCTTGGCCAGGGGGGAGACACGGAATGAGCAGTTCTTC. Protein sequence: CASSLARGETRNEQFF.